This T cell receptor beta chain emerged from a study of cytomegalovirus exposure and HLA in healthy donors. General observations from the study: Later analysis demonstrated an association between a missense DCLRE1C variant and TCR beta V- and J-gene trimming. Among TCR sequences, most were rare, though some public TCRs appeared in many donors.

A remark on this clone: As yet, its antigen is unknown.

Vbeta (60) and Jbeta (13) primers were used in the PCR. Here immunoSEQ multiplex PCR was the method, and the copy in TCRdb shows in-frame clones only, minus some. The sample carries roughly 150,000 clones, 64% recorded once. Sequencing used PBMCs. The source is a woman under 40 in good health and CMV-seropositive.

The CDR3 region has the DNA TGTGCCAGTACAGGGTCCAGGAGCAATCAGCCCCAGCATTTT. Its protein is CASTGSRSNQPQHF. The chain combines TRBV19 with TRBJ1-5, with D perhaps TRBD1 (5 bases). Germline loops: CDR1 LNHDA, CDR2 SQIVND (reference sequence). Trimming pared 7 bases from V and 1 base from J, leaving 11 bases between. CDR3 length: 14 residues.